The entry below gives a single T cell receptor (beta chain) sequence along with its context. Its target is not known. A much larger clone sits a single nucleotide away, making a read error possible. V gave up 5 bases and J gave up 4 bases, with 7 bases separating them. The CDR3 is 11 residues long. Germline CDR1 reads DFQATT; CDR2 reads SNEGSKA (reference sequence). The sample belongs to a study of identical twins. General observations from the study: Conclusions leaned on cross-sectional statistical analysis and did not track the same donors over time.

From the 5' RACE reads, TCRdb called clonotypes with MiXCR, one entry per CDR3 protein. The sample includes about 200,000 distinct CDR3 sequences, 9.4% of them seen just once. Healthy Caucasians, and only they, were the donors. The TCR sequence derives from a woman younger than 35 in good health. The chain is built from TRBV20-1 and TRBJ2-3; the D is unclear. Material for sequencing was memory (CD45RO+) T cells sorted from blood. This chain's CDR3 is CSAGSPDTQYF. CDR3 coding DNA: TGCAGTGCTGGGTCGCCAGATACGCAGTATTTT.